This T cell receptor (beta chain) was retrieved from a study of cytomegalovirus exposure and HLA in healthy donors. Study background: Of the donors genotyped, approximately 400 in all, 75% to 85% fell in the Caucasian-associated ancestry cluster.

The CDR3 loop spans 15 amino acids. CDR1 is MNHNS and CDR2 is SASEGT in the germline V gene. Deletions cut 0 bases from V and 6 bases from J, with 15 bases between. General observations from the study: Under in vitro conditions, a few CMV-associated chains were confirmed as specific for CMV antigens. A later examination showed that TCR association rates differed by HLA locus, with DRB1 most and HLA-C fewest.

60 Vbeta and 13 Jbeta primers were used in PCR. Authors' processing steps: As a later analysis found, there were 82 million or so unique TCR beta chains, of which some 10 million were shared. TCRdb keeps only in-frame clones here, not all; method: immunoSEQ multiplex PCR. That table gives V, J and clone size, and the DNA gave D and trimming. The sample has 45,000 or so clones. About this clone itself: Its specificity is unknown.

Sequenced material: PBMCs. The chain uses TRBV6-1 and TRBJ2-7; weak D call: TRBD1 (5 bases). This sequence was found in a male donor in good health and CMV-seronegative. CDR3 coding DNA: TGTGCCAGCAGTGAAGCCTCCAGCAGGGCTGTCGAGCAGTACTTC. The encoded protein is CASSEASSRAVEQYF.